These T cell receptor beta chains were read from a single sample in a study of OX40 agonist ivuxolimab in advanced cancers. This table comes from immunoSEQ multiplex PCR, and its TCRdb copy is limited to in-frame clones, with some not included. Of tens of thousands of clones listed, roughly 80% are singletons. This sample comprised CD4+ or CD8+ T cells sorted from blood, obtained in a trial of the OX40 agonist ivuxolimab. The receptors shown here come from an adult with an advanced solid tumor such as melanoma, head and neck, liver or kidney cancer. Both conserved end residues are part of each CDR3. The D gene is left open where the match is weak. Where a row states a size, it is once, few, many or the class of an expanded clone; other rows omit it.

v_gene,len,d_gene,j_gene,abundance,CDR3nt,CDR3aa
TRBV7-2,15,-,TRBJ1-4,-,TGTGCCAGCAGCTTAGGTGGGGGACCAAGCGAAAAACTGTTTTTT,CASSLGGGPSEKLFF
TRBV29-1,12,-,TRBJ1-1,-,TGCAGCGTTGAAGATCCCAACACTGAAGCTTTCTTT,CSVEDPNTEAFF
TRBV4-3,13,TRBD1,TRBJ2-1,-,TGCGCCAGCAGCCAGCGGACAGGCGGTGAGCAGTTCTTC,CASSQRTGGEQFF
TRBV11-2,16,-,TRBJ2-3,-,TGTGCCAGCAGCTCCGAGCGGGTCACTAGCACAGATACGCAGTATTTT,CASSSERVTSTDTQYF
TRBV6-1,10,-,TRBJ1-2,-,TGTGCCAGCATTGGCTATGGCTACACCTTC,CASIGYGYTF
TRBV4-1,12,-,TRBJ1-4,-,TGCGCCAGCAGCCAGGCCCATGAAAAACTGTTTTTT,CASSQAHEKLFF
TRBV4-1,15,-,TRBJ1-2,-,TGCGCCAGCAGCCAAGATGAGGTCTTGTCAGGAGGCTACACCTTC,CASSQDEVLSGGYTF
TRBV7-8,15,-,TRBJ2-3,-,TGTGCCAGCAGGTTACAGGGATTAGGCACAGATACGCAGTATTTT,CASRLQGLGTDTQYF
TRBV4-3,13,-,TRBJ1-5,-,TGCGCCAGCAGCCAGGACAGCAATCAGCCCCAGCATTTT,CASSQDSNQPQHF
TRBV7-9,14,-,TRBJ1-6,-,TGTGCCAGCAGCTTTAGCTCCTATAATTCACCCCTCCACTTT,CASSFSSYNSPLHF
TRBV11-2,17,TRBD1,TRBJ2-7,-,TGTGCCAGCAGCCTCCTCACCGGGACAGGGTTTGTAGGCGAGCAGTACTTC,CASSLLTGTGFVGEQYF
TRBV19,14,TRBD2,TRBJ2-2,-,TGTGCCAGCAGAGGGACTACCAACACCGGGGAGCTGTTTTTT,CASRGTTNTGELFF
TRBV5-7,16,-,TRBJ1-5,-,TGTGCCAGCAGCTTGGAACGGGGACGAAGCAGTCAGCCCCAGCATTTT,CASSLERGRSSQPQHF
TRBV7-6,14,-,TRBJ2-5,-,TGTGCCAGCAGCCTACGAACAGGGTCAGAGACCCAGTACTTC,CASSLRTGSETQYF
TRBV11-3,14,-,TRBJ2-7,-,TGTGCCAGCAGCTTATTAGCGGACAGCTACGAGCAGTACTTC,CASSLLADSYEQYF
TRBV6-5,15,TRBD2,TRBJ2-1,-,TGTGCCAGCAGTTACAGCGGGGTATCCTACAATGAGCAGTTCTTC,CASSYSGVSYNEQFF
TRBV6-5,16,-,TRBJ1-3,-,TGTGCCAGCAGTTCCATAGGCGGAGTAAGGAGGAACACCATATATTTT,CASSSIGGVRRNTIYF
TRBV10-1,14,TRBD2,TRBJ2-2,once,TGCGCCAGCAGTGGAGGACTAGCGGGCGGGGAGCTGTTTTTT,CASSGGLAGGELFF
TRBV19,14,TRBD1,TRBJ1-2,-,TGTGCCAGTAGTCCCCAGACAGGGGTCTATGGCTACACCTTC,CASSPQTGVYGYTF
TRBV30,13,-,TRBJ2-5,-,TGTGCCTGGAGTCTGATCGGGGAAGAGACCCAGTACTTC,CAWSLIGEETQYF
TRBV9,18,TRBD1,TRBJ2-6,-,TGTGCCAGCAGCATCTTGGGACAGGCACACTCTGGGGCCAACGTCCTGACTTTC,CASSILGQAHSGANVLTF
TRBV11-2,14,-,TRBJ2-6,-,TGTGCCAGCAGCCCTACGGTCAGGGCCAACGTCCTGACTTTC,CASSPTVRANVLTF
TRBV7-2,13,-,TRBJ2-1,-,TGTGCCAGCAGCTATCGGGAGCACAATGAGCAGTTCTTC,CASSYREHNEQFF
TRBV6-1,13,-,TRBJ1-5,-,TGTGCCACAACAAACCCGCTGGGATGGAACCAGCATTTT,CATTNPLGWNQHF
TRBV30,13,TRBD2,TRBJ2-7,-,TGTGCCTGGAGTGTGCGGGGGACCTACGAGCAGTACTTC,CAWSVRGTYEQYF
TRBV11-2,17,TRBD2,TRBJ2-1,few,TGTGCCAGCAGCCCCCGGTTAGCGGGGGGGAGTTACAATGAGCAGTTCTTC,CASSPRLAGGSYNEQFF
TRBV29-1,12,TRBD1,TRBJ2-7,-,TGCAGCGTGGGACCGACAGGGTATGAGCAGTACTTC,CSVGPTGYEQYF
TRBV15,13,-,TRBJ2-2,-,TGTGCCACCAGCAGAGATTCACCCGGGGAGCTGTTTTTT,CATSRDSPGELFF
TRBV15,18,TRBD1,TRBJ2-2,once,TGTGCCACCAGCAGAGGAACCGCAGGGGGAGCGAACACCGGGGAGCTGTTTTTT,CATSRGTAGGANTGELFF
TRBV5-4,17,TRBD2,TRBJ2-5,-,TGTGCCAGCAGCATCCACCTGACTAGCGGGGCAGGAGAGACCCAGTACTTC,CASSIHLTSGAGETQYF
TRBV4-2,14,-,TRBJ1-1,-,TGTGCCAGCAGCCTGGAGCGGGTCGGGACTGAAGCTTTCTTT,CASSLERVGTEAFF
TRBV4-2,17,TRBD2,TRBJ2-3,-,TGTGCCAGCAGCCAAGATAGACAGCGGGGGGTCACAGATACGCAGTATTTT,CASSQDRQRGVTDTQYF
TRBV4-1,20,-,TRBJ1-4,-,TGCGCCAGCAGCCAGGAAGCCACAGGGAACTCTCTGTCCGATAATGAAAAACTGTTTTTT,CASSQEATGNSLSDNEKLFF
TRBV5-6,17,-,TRBJ1-1,-,TGTGCCAGCAGTTCCACTAAAACATTTACAGGGAATACTGAAGCTTTCTTT,CASSSTKTFTGNTEAFF
TRBV7-3,16,TRBD2,TRBJ2-1,-,TGTGCCAGCAGCATTTCCGGGACTAGCGGGTACAATGAGCAGTTCTTC,CASSISGTSGYNEQFF
TRBV13,14,-,TRBJ1-1,few,TGTGCCAGCAGCAGAGCTCATGACCTCGCTGAAGCTTTCTTT,CASSRAHDLAEAFF
TRBV19,15,-,TRBJ2-5,-,TGTGCCAGTAGTAGGACAGCGGATGTTCTAGAGACCCAGTACTTC,CASSRTADVLETQYF
TRBV4-1,16,TRBD1,TRBJ1-5,-,TGCGCCAGCAGCCAAGCTGAAGGACAGGCCAATCAGCCCCAGCATTTT,CASSQAEGQANQPQHF
TRBV4-1,17,TRBD2,TRBJ2-7,few,TGCGCCAGCAGCCAGATTGATTTGGGACTAGCGATCGGCGAGCAGTACTTC,CASSQIDLGLAIGEQYF
TRBV6-5,13,-,TRBJ2-7,-,TGTGCCAGCAGTTACCTTGGGGGCGCGGGGACCTACTTC,CASSYLGGAGTYF
TRBV5-1,13,-,TRBJ1-2,-,TGCGCCAGCAGCTTGGAACGGATCTATGGCTACACCTTC,CASSLERIYGYTF
TRBV30,14,-,TRBJ1-2,-,TGTGCCTGGAGTCACCAGGGACTAGGTTATGGCTACACCTTC,CAWSHQGLGYGYTF
TRBV20-1,11,-,TRBJ2-5,-,TGCAGTGCCCGTAGTCAAGAGACCCAGTACTTC,CSARSQETQYF
TRBV4-1,16,TRBD1,TRBJ1-2,-,TGCGCCAGCAGCCAAGGGACGGACAGGGGCTTCTATGGCTACACCTTC,CASSQGTDRGFYGYTF
TRBV29-1,13,-,TRBJ2-5,-,TGCAGCGGGACCCGCGAGGGCCGGTGGACCCAGTACTTC,CSGTREGRWTQYF
TRBV7-2,15,-,TRBJ2-7,-,TGTGCCAGCAGCTTAGTTCGTGTAAAAGCGTCCGAGCAGTACTTC,CASSLVRVKASEQYF
TRBV4-2,17,-,TRBJ2-1,-,TGTGCCAGCAGCCAAGTAAGGGACAGCGGGGGACTCGATGAGCAGTTCTTC,CASSQVRDSGGLDEQFF
TRBV19,13,-,TRBJ2-7,-,TGTGCCAGTAGTATCTCGAGTGAGTACGAGCAGTACTTC,CASSISSEYEQYF
TRBV5-1,16,-,TRBJ2-7,-,TGCGCCAGCAGCAGAGGGGGGACCTACGCCTCCTACGAGCAGTACTTC,CASSRGGTYASYEQYF
TRBV14,13,-,TRBJ2-7,-,TGTGCCAGCAGCCAAGCAGGGACCTACGAGCAGTACTTC,CASSQAGTYEQYF
TRBV5-1,15,TRBD2,TRBJ2-3,-,TGCGCCAGCAGCGGGATTAGCGGGGTCACAGATACGCAGTATTTT,CASSGISGVTDTQYF
TRBV4-1,17,TRBD2,TRBJ2-1,-,TGCGCCAGCAGCCAAGAGGGCCGGCAGGGACTATACAATGAGCAGTTCTTC,CASSQEGRQGLYNEQFF
TRBV7-6,18,TRBD1,TRBJ2-2,-,TGTGCCAGCAGCCCATTACTCGGACAGGGCGCGAACACCGGGGAGCTGTTTTTT,CASSPLLGQGANTGELFF
TRBV20-1,11,-,TRBJ1-3,-,TGCAGTGCTAGTCATGGAAACACCATATATTTT,CSASHGNTIYF
TRBV19,16,TRBD2,TRBJ2-3,-,TGTGCCAGTAGTATGGGGACTAGCGGGGGCACAGATACGCAGTATTTT,CASSMGTSGGTDTQYF
TRBV19,16,TRBD2,TRBJ2-1,once,TGTGCCAGCGAAATCGGCGGGACTAGCGGTTACAATGAGCAGTTCTTC,CASEIGGTSGYNEQFF
TRBV2,13,TRBD1,TRBJ1-2,-,TGTGCCAGCAGTGAGGACAGGGGCTATGGCTACACCTTC,CASSEDRGYGYTF
TRBV9,12,-,TRBJ2-7,few,TGTGCCAGCAGCCCAGGGTACTACGAGCAGTACTTC,CASSPGYYEQYF
TRBV7-9,13,-,TRBJ1-2,-,TGTGCCAGCAGCTTTGGCCAGGGGAGTTTCTACACCTTC,CASSFGQGSFYTF
TRBV10-3,15,-,TRBJ1-6,once,TGTGCCATCAGCCGAGGAAGCTCCTATAATTCACCCCTCCACTTT,CAISRGSSYNSPLHF